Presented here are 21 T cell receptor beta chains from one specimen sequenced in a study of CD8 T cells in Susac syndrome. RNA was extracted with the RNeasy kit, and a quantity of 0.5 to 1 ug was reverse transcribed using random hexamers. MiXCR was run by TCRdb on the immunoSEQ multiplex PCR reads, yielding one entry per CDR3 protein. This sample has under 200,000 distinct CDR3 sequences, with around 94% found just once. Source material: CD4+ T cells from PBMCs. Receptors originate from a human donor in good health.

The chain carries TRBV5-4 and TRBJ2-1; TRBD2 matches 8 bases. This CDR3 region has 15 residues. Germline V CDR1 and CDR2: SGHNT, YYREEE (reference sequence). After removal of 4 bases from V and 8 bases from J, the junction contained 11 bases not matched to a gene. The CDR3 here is CASSPPGLGGDEQFF. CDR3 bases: TGTGCCAGCAGCCCCCCGGGACTAGGGGGGGATGAGCAGTTCTTC.

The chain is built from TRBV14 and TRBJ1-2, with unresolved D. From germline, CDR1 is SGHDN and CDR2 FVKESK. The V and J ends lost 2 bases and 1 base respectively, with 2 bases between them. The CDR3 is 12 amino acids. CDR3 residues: CASSQFNYGYTF. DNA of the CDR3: TGTGCCAGCAGCCAATTTAACTATGGCTACACCTTC.

The CDR3, as DNA: TGTGCCAGCAGTTTAGGGGGGGACCACTCCTACGAGCAGTACTTC. This gives the protein CASSLGGDHSYEQYF. V gene TRBV12-3 or TRBV12-4 combines with J gene TRBJ2-7; maybe TRBD2 (6 bases). This CDR3 is built from 15 residues. V shed 1 base and J shed 0 bases, with 10 bases lying between them.

The CDR3 here is CASSQAKGAKTQYF. CDR3 nucleotides: TGCGCCAGCAGCCAGGCCAAGGGAGCGAAGACCCAGTACTTC. V gene TRBV4-3 combines with J gene TRBJ2-5; weak D call: TRBD2 (5 bases). CDR3 length: 14 amino acids. V was clipped by 3 bases and J by 6 bases, with 14 bases between them. Germline loops: CDR1 LGHNA, CDR2 YSLEER.

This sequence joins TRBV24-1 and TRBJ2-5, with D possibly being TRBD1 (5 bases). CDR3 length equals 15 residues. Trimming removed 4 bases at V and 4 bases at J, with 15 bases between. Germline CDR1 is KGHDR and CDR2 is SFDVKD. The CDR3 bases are TGTGCCACCAGTGACGTCAGGGTCCACGGAGAGACCCAGTACTTC. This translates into CATSDVRVHGETQYF.

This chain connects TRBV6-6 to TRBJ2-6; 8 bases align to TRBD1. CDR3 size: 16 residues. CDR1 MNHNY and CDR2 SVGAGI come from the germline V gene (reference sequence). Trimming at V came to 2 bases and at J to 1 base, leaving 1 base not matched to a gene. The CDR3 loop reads CASSYGQGSGANVLTF. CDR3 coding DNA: TGTGCCAGCAGTTACGGACAGGGTTCTGGGGCCAACGTCCTGACTTTC.

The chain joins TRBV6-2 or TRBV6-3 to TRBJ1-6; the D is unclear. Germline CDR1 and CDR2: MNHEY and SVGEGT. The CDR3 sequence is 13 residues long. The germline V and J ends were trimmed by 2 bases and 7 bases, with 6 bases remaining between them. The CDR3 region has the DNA TGTGCCAGCAGTTACATGGGGAATTCACCCCTCCACTTT. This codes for CASSYMGNSPLHF.

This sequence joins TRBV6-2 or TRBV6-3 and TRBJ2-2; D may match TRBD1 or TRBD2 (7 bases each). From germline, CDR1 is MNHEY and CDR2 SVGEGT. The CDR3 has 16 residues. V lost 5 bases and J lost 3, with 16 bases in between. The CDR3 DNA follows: TGTGCCAGCAGTCGTAAGACAGGGAGGGACACCGGGGAGCTGTTTTTT. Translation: CASSRKTGRDTGELFF.

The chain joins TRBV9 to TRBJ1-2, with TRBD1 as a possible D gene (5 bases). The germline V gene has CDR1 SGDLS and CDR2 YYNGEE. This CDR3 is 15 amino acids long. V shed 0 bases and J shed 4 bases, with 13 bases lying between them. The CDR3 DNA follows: TGTGCCAGCAGCGTAGGAGGGGAGAAGAGCTATGGCTACACCTTC. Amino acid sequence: CASSVGGEKSYGYTF.

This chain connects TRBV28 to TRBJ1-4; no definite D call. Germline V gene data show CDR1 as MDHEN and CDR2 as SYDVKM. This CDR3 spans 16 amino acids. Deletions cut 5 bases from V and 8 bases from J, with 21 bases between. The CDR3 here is CASSPRTDLLGEKLFF. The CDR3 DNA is TGTGCCAGCAGTCCCCGGACGGACCTCCTAGGGGAAAAACTGTTTTTT.

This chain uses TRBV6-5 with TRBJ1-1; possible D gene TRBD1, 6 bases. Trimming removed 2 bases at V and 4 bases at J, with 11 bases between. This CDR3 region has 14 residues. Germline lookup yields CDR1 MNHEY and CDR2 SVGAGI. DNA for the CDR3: TGTGCCAGCAGTTACGGGGGCGCGGTCACTGAAGCTTTCTTT. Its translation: CASSYGGAVTEAFF.

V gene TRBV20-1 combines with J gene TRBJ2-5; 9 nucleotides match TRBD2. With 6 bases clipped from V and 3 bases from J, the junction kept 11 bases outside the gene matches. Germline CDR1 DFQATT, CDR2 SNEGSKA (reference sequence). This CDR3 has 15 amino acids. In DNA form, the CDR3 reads TGCAGTGCCGACGGGGGCCAGCGGGGGGAAGAGACCCAGTACTTC. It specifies CSADGGQRGEETQYF.

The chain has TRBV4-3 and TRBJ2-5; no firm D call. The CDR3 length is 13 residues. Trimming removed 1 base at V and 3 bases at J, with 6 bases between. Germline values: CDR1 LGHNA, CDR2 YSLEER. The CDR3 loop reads CASSQAVEETQYF. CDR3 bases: TGCGCCAGCAGCCAAGCGGTAGAAGAGACCCAGTACTTC.

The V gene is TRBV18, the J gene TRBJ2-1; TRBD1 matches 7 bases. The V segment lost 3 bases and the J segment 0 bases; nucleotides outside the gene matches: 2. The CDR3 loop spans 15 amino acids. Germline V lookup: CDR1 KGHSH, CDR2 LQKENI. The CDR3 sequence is CASSPGQDSYNEQFF. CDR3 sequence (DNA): TGTGCCAGCTCACCTGGACAGGACTCCTACAATGAGCAGTTCTTC.

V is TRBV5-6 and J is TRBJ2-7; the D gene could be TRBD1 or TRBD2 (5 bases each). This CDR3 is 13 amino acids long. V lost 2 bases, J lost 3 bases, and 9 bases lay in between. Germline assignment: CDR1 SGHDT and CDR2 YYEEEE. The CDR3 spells CASSFGTDYEQYF. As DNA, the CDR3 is TGTGCCAGCAGCTTCGGGACGGACTACGAGCAGTACTTC.

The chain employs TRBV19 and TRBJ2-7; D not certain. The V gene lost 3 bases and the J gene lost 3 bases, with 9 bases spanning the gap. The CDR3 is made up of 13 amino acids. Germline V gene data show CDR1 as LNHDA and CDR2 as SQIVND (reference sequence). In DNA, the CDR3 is TGTGCCAGTAGTATGAACCTTAACTACGAGCAGTACTTC. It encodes CASSMNLNYEQYF.

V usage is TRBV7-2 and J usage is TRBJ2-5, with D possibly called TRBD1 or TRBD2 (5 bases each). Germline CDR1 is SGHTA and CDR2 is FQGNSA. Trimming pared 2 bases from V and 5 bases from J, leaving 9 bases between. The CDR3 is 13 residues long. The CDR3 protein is CASSLMGVETQYF. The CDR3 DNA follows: TGTGCCAGCAGCTTAATGGGGGTTGAGACCCAGTACTTC.

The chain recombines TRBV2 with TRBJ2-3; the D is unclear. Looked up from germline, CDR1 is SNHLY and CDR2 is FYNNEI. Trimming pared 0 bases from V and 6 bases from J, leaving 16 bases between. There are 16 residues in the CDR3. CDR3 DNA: TGTGCCAGCAGTGAAGCGACCTCCCGAGCGCGTGATACGCAGTATTTT. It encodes CASSEATSRARDTQYF.

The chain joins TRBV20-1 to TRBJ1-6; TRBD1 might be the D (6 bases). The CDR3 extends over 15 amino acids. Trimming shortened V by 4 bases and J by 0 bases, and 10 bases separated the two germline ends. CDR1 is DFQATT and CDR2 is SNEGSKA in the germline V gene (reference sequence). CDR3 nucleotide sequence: TGCAGTGCTAAACAGGGCGGCTCCTATAATTCACCCCTCCACTTT. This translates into CSAKQGGSYNSPLHF.

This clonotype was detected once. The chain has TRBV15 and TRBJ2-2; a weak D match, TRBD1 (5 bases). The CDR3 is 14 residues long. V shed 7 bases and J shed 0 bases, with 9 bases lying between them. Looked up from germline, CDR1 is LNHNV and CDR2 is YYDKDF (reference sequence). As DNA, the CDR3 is TGTGCCACCACTACAGGCGCGAACACCGGGGAGCTGTTTTTT. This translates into CATTTGANTGELFF.

As DNA, the CDR3 is TGTGCCAGCAGACCAGACCTGGGATATGAAAAACTGTTTTTT. It yields the protein CASRPDLGYEKLFF. The rearrangement links TRBV4-2 to TRBJ1-4; no clear D. Trimming removed 6 bases at V and 6 bases at J, with 14 bases between. This CDR3 is built from 14 residues. The germline gives CDR1 LGHNA, CDR2 YNFKEQ.